This T cell receptor beta chain was sequenced for a study of PD-L1 blockade in urothelial cancer. Study at large: At 3 weeks after treatment start (second dose) and again at 6 weeks, blood was analyzed.

Study-level points and caveats: Below-median TCR clonality that was measured in pretreatment blood predicted better survival.

Indicated time point: pretreatment peripheral blood. Every PCR was spiked with synthetic TCR analog templates. Clones were read by immunoSEQ multiplex PCR, and TCRdb kept only the in-frame ones, dropping some. In the table there are some 44,000 clones, over 75% of which are singletons. Germline CDR1 is LNHDA and CDR2 is SQIVND (reference sequence). This CDR3 has 17 amino acids. The ends lost 10 bases at V and 1 base at J; junction bases unmatched: 13. To note about this clone: Its antigen remains unidentified.

The receptor comes from a man aged 55 to 70 with urothelial cancer. The J gene is TRBJ2-1, the V gene TRBV19, with 10 bases aligning to TRBD2. The material was PBMCs, obtained around atezolizumab (anti-PD-L1) treatment. The CDR3 here is CATLGGSGGPSYNEQFF. DNA of the CDR3: TGTGCCACCCTAGGGGGTAGCGGGGGGCCGTCCTACAATGAGCAGTTCTTC.